In its sample, the clone carrying this T cell receptor beta chain was seen a few times. The data stem from a study of T cells after yellow fever vaccination. Deletions cut 0 bases from V and 4 bases from J, with 4 bases between. CDR1 is SGDLS, CDR2 YYNGEE, per germline. CDR3 length: 13 residues. MiXCR, run by TCRdb on the 5' RACE reads, gives a single entry per CDR3 protein. The sample gives about 330,000 distinct CDR3 sequences, around 6.8% of which show up once; roughly a sixth is in the top ten. The chain is built from TRBV9 and TRBJ2-2; D uncertain. The TCR originated in a man younger than 35 who received the YFV17D yellow fever vaccine. The sample consisted of PBMCs, taken about 49 days after the first yellow fever vaccination. CDR3 in amino acids: CASSVAFTGELFF. CDR3 nucleotide sequence: TGTGCCAGCAGCGTAGCATTCACCGGGGAGCTGTTTTTT.